This TCR beta chain stems from a study of shared clonotypes between healthy human individuals. Comment on this clone: Its specificity is unknown.

This CDR3 has 15 amino acids. Trimming took off 0 bases at V and 2 bases at J, with 13 bases between the two ends. Germline loops: CDR1 SQVTM, CDR2 ANQGSEA. Study-wide points: In the sorted subsets, rarefaction showed sequencing was incomplete despite large depth.

Across several immunoSEQ plates, the genomic DNA of each subset was split evenly. Per the study methods: In the immunoSEQ data, sequences were junction-only and lacked quality scores, so filtering differed. The repertoire was sequenced with immunoSEQ multiplex PCR; TCRdb's copy has only in-frame clones and lacks some. The V and J calls and clone size are taken from that table; D and trimming were inferred from the DNA. The sample yields around 1,100,000 clones, roughly 77% seen once. The sample taken for sequencing was memory CD4+ T cells from PBMCs. Described subset: CD45RA-negative fraction. This sequence joins TRBV29-1 and TRBJ2-5; tentatively, D is TRBD2 (6 bases). This TCR derives from a man aged 18 to 30 in good health. Some clones in this sample may be carry-over from other donors' samples. The CDR3 loop reads CSVEDGGTAQETQYF. In DNA, the CDR3 is TGCAGCGTTGAAGATGGTGGGACTGCACAAGAGACCCAGTACTTC.